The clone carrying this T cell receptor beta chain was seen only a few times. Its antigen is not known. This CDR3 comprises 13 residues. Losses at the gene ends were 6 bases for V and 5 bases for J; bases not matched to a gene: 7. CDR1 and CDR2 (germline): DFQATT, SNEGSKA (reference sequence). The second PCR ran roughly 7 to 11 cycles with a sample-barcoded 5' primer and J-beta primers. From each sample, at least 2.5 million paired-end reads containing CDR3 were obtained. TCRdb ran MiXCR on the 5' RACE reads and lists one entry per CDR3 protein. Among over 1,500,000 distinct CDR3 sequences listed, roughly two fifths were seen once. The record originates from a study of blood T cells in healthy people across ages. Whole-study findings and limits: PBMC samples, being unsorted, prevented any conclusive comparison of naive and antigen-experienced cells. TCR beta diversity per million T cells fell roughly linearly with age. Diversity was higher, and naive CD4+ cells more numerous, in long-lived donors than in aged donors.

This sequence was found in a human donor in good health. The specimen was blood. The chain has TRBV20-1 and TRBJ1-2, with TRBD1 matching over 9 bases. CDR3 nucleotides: TGCAGTGCCAGAACAGGGGGCATTTATGGCTACACCTTC. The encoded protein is CSARTGGIYGYTF.